This TCR beta chain is drawn from a study of CD8 T cells in Susac syndrome. This clonotype was observed once. RNA in amounts of roughly 0.5 to 1 ug was reverse transcribed with random hexamers. The CDR3 of TCR beta was amplified by immunoSEQ multiplex PCR across 54 Vbeta and 13 Jbeta. A single record per CDR3 protein comes from TCRdb applying MiXCR to the immunoSEQ multiplex PCR reads. In the table there are 100,000 to 150,000 distinct CDR3 sequences, about 95% of which are singletons. The J segment lost 1 base and the V segment lost 5 bases, leaving 10 bases of the junction unmatched. CDR1 and CDR2 (germline): SGDLS, YYNGEE. This CDR3 comprises 16 residues.

The origin of this receptor is a human donor in good health. This chain joins TRBV9 and TRBJ1-1; 8 positions agree with TRBD1. The sample comprised CD4+ T cells from PBMCs. The CDR3 DNA sequence: TGTGCCAGCAGTCTCACCCCGGGGACAGGGAACACTGAAGCTTTCTTT. Translation gives CASSLTPGTGNTEAFF.